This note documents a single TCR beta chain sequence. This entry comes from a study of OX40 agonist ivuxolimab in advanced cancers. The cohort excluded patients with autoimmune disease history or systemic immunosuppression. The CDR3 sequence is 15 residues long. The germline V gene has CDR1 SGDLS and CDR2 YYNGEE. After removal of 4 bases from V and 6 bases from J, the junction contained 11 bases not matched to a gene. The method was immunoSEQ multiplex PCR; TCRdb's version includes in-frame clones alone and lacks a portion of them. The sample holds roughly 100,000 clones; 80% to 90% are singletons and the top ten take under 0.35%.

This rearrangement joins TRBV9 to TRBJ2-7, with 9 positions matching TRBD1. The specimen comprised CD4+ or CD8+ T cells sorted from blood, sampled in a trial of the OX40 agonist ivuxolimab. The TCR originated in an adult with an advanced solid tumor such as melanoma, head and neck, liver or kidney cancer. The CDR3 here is CASSPRLGQGGEQYF. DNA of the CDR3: TGTGCCAGCAGCCCTCGGTTGGGACAGGGAGGCGAGCAGTACTTC.